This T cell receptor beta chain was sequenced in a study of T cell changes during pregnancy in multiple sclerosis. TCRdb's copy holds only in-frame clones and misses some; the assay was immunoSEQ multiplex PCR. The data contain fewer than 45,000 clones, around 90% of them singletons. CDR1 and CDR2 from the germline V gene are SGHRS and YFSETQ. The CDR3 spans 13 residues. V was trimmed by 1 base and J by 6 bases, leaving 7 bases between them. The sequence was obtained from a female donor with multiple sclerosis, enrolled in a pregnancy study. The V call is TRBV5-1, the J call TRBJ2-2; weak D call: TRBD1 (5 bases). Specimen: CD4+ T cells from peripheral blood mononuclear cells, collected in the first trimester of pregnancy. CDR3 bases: TGCGCCAGCAGCTTGCAAGGGGCCGGGGAGCTGTTTTTT. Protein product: CASSLQGAGELFF. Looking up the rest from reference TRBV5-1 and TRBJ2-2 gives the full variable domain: KAGVTQTPRYLIKTRGQQVTLSCSPISGHRSVSWYQQTPGQGLQFLFEYFSETQRNKGNFPGRFSGRQFSNSRSEMNVSTLELGDSALYLCASSLQGAGELFFGEGSRLTVL.